Each of the 27 T cell receptor beta chains below was sequenced from the same sample in a study of graft-versus-host responses after intestinal transplantation (dated by TCRdb to the early 2020s). Receptor amplification or capture employed the immunoSEQ multiplex PCR assay. TCRdb mirrors the immuneACCESS table, restricted to in-frame sequences. Some clones are absent from its copies; in checked studies, under half trace to an unresolved V gene, and the reason for the others is unknown. This sample comprises about 57,000 clones, around 90% of them detected only once. The top ten hold 1.5% to 2% of the sample. This sample comprised PBMCs, obtained 26 days after transplant. The receptors here all came from a human patient who received an intestinal transplant, so some T cells may come from the graft donor.

The chain employs TRBV27 and TRBJ1-2, with 7 bases aligning to TRBD1. The CDR3 loop spans 15 amino acids. V shed 5 bases and J 4 bases; nucleotides not matched to a gene: 10. Per the germline V gene, CDR1 is MNHEY and CDR2 is SMNVEV (reference sequence). The CDR3 spells CASSPSGQAVYGYTF. The DNA of the CDR3 is TGTGCCAGCAGTCCCTCTGGACAGGCCGTCTATGGCTACACCTTC.

The J gene is TRBJ2-2, the V gene TRBV11-2; possible D gene TRBD2, 5 bases. The V gene lost 1 base and the J gene lost 0 bases, with 9 bases spanning the gap. Germline V gives CDR1 SGHAT, CDR2 FQNNGV. This CDR3 is built from 16 residues. Here the CDR3 DNA reads TGTGCCAGCAGCTTAGTGAGGGTTGCGAACACCGGGGAGCTGTTTTTT. Protein: CASSLVRVANTGELFF.

About this clone itself: A junction boundary mismatches the germline segment, possibly from a read error. J is TRBJ1-6 and V is TRBV6-1, with TRBD1 as a possible D gene (6 bases). This CDR3 contains 16 residues. CDR1 MNHNS and CDR2 SASEGT come from the germline V gene. CDR3 sequence: CASGDLQGANNSPLHF. CDR3 DNA: TGTGCCAGCGGTGATCTACAGGGAGCGAATAATTCACCCCTCCACTTT.

The J gene is TRBJ2-5, the V gene TRBV5-4, with 7 bases fitting TRBD2. Germline assignment: CDR1 SGHNT and CDR2 YYREEE (reference sequence). Trimming at V came to 1 base and at J to 2 bases, leaving 5 bases not matched to a gene. The CDR3 has 15 amino acids. CDR3 amino acids: CASSLTSASQETQYF. DNA for the CDR3: TGTGCCAGCAGCTTGACTAGCGCCTCGCAAGAGACCCAGTACTTC. Variable domain in full (rest from reference TRBV5-4 and TRBJ2-5): ETGVTQSPTHLIKTRGQQVTLRCSSQSGHNTVSWYQQALGQGPQFIFQYYREEENGRGNFPPRFSGLQFPNYSSELNVNALELDDSALYLCASSLTSASQETQYFGPGTRLLVL.

The chain is built from TRBV5-4 and TRBJ2-3; a weak D match, TRBD2 (5 bases). V was cut by 0 bases and J by 0 bases, with 11 bases left in between. CDR3 size: 16 residues. Germline values: CDR1 SGHNT, CDR2 YYREEE (reference sequence). The CDR3 loop reads CASSLGAGTSTDTQYF. In DNA form, the CDR3 reads TGTGCCAGCAGCTTGGGGGCGGGTACTAGCACAGATACGCAGTATTTT.

V gene TRBV15 combines with J gene TRBJ2-3; D is unclear. V was pared by 3 bases and J by 2 bases, with 3 bases between. The CDR3 contains 12 residues. The V gene's germline CDR1 is LNHNV and CDR2 YYDKDF (reference sequence). For the CDR3, the DNA is TGTGCCACCAGCAGCAACACAGATACGCAGTATTTT. It codes for CATSSNTDTQYF. The variable domain in full, with the rest retrieved from reference TRBV15 and TRBJ2-3, is DAMVIQNPRYQVTQFGKPVTLSCSQTLNHNVMYWYQQKSSQAPKLLFHYYDKDFNNEADTPDNFQSRRPNTSFCFLDIRSPGLGDTAMYLCATSSNTDTQYFGPGTRLTVL.

This chain connects TRBV27 to TRBJ1-2; D may be TRBD1 (5 bases). The CDR3 extends over 15 amino acids. CDR1 and CDR2 (germline): MNHEY, SMNVEV (reference sequence). Trimming stripped 9 bases from V and 6 bases from J, with 23 bases between. CDR3 DNA sequence: TGTGCCAGTTCAAAGTTTACAGGTTCCGGTGATGGCTACACCTTC. It is translated as CASSKFTGSGDGYTF.

This chain uses TRBV7-2 with TRBJ2-7, with TRBD1 matching over 9 bases. The CDR3 length is 16 residues. The V and J ends lost 0 bases and 3 bases, in that order; junction bases with no gene match: 6. The V gene's germline CDR1 is SGHTA and CDR2 FQGNSA. CDR3 in amino acids: CASSLAMTGGHYEQYF. The CDR3 nucleotides read TGTGCCAGCAGCTTAGCGATGACAGGGGGTCACTACGAGCAGTACTTC.

The V call is TRBV10-3, the J call TRBJ2-3; a possible D gene is TRBD2 (6 bases). Germline V gene sequence: CDR1 ENHRY, CDR2 SYGVKD. V gave up 3 bases and J gave up 0 bases, with 22 bases separating them. This CDR3 region has 19 residues. CDR3 region: CAISDPPLTTLASTDTQYF. The CDR3 DNA sequence: TGTGCCATCAGTGACCCACCCCTAACCACCCTAGCGAGCACAGATACGCAGTATTTT.

The chain recombines TRBV25-1 with TRBJ2-3; 10 nucleotides match TRBD2. This CDR3 is 15 amino acids long. Germline V gene lookup returns CDR1 MGHDK and CDR2 SYGVNS. With 6 bases clipped from V and 5 bases from J, the junction kept 8 bases outside the gene matches. The CDR3 loop is CASRTAGGRGDTQYF. The CDR3 region has the DNA TGTGCCAGCAGGACAGCGGGGGGGCGCGGAGATACGCAGTATTTT.

This chain connects TRBV27 to TRBJ2-3; TRBD1 matches 10 bases. V lost 7 bases, J lost 5 bases, and 3 bases stayed unmatched. From germline, CDR1 is MNHEY and CDR2 SMNVEV (reference sequence). CDR3 length equals 13 residues. The CDR3 loop reads CASTRDRGDTQYF. CDR3 DNA sequence: TGTGCCAGCACCCGGGACAGGGGAGATACGCAGTATTTT.

The chain joins TRBV19 to TRBJ2-1; the match to TRBD2 covers 12 bases. CDR3 length: 16 residues. V lost 5 bases and J lost 9; bases outside the gene matches: 11. The V gene's germline CDR1 is LNHDA and CDR2 SQIVND (reference sequence). CDR3 sequence (DNA): TGTGCCAGTAGTTTGGGGGTCCCTAGCGGGAGGGCTGAGCAGTTCTTC. Encoded protein: CASSLGVPSGRAEQFF.

The chain is built from TRBV5-1 and TRBJ2-1; TRBD1 aligns across 8 bases. The germline gives CDR1 SGHRS, CDR2 YFSETQ. The CDR3 runs 15 residues. With 4 bases clipped from V and 3 bases from J, the junction kept 6 bases outside the gene matches. The CDR3 spells CASSPFGTGYNEQFF. In DNA form, the CDR3 reads TGCGCCAGCAGCCCCTTCGGGACAGGCTACAATGAGCAGTTCTTC.

The table lists this clone with a few counts. The V gene is TRBV5-6, the J gene TRBJ1-2, with 8 bases aligning to TRBD1. CDR3 length equals 14 residues. J gave up 2 bases and V 4 bases, and 4 bases lay outside the gene matches. CDR1 is SGHDT, CDR2 YYEEEE, per germline. In nucleotides, the CDR3 is TGTGCCAGCAGCCTAGGGGACAGGAACTATGGCTACACCTTC. The encoded protein is CASSLGDRNYGYTF.

The chain carries TRBV15 and TRBJ1-1; D gene ambiguous. Germline V lookup: CDR1 LNHNV, CDR2 YYDKDF (reference sequence). The length of the CDR3 is 15 residues. V lost 1 base and J lost 0, with 9 bases in between. CDR3 nucleotide sequence: TGTGCCACCAGCAGAGCGCAGGCCATGAACACTGAAGCTTTCTTT. Protein sequence: CATSRAQAMNTEAFF.

V usage is TRBV2 and J usage is TRBJ2-7, with D maybe TRBD1 (6 bases). Germline V gene sequence: CDR1 SNHLY, CDR2 FYNNEI. The CDR3 runs 14 residues. Trimming took off 1 base at V and 2 bases at J, with 9 bases between the two ends. This CDR3 is CASSEDRATYEQYF. The CDR3 region has the DNA TGTGCCAGCAGTGAAGACAGGGCTACCTACGAGCAGTACTTC.

The V gene is TRBV28, the J gene TRBJ1-2, with unresolved D. The CDR3 has 12 residues. V was cut by 1 base and J by 4 bases, with 4 bases left in between. CDR1 MDHEN and CDR2 SYDVKM come from the germline V gene. DNA for the CDR3: TGTGCCAGCAGTTTATTTCTCTATGGCTACACCTTC. Amino acids: CASSLFLYGYTF.

The V gene is TRBV7-6, the J gene TRBJ2-2; 8 bases are a match to TRBD1. From germline, CDR1 is SGHVS and CDR2 FNYEAQ. The CDR3 extends over 15 amino acids. J lost 1 base, V lost 5 bases, and 3 bases had no gene match. DNA for the CDR3: TGTGCCAGCAGCAATGGACAGGGGAACACCGGGGAGCTGTTTTTT. Its translation: CASSNGQGNTGELFF.

V usage is TRBV6-5 and J usage is TRBJ2-2; TRBD2 matches at 10 bases. Trimming removed 2 bases from V and 3 bases from J; junction bases left unmatched: 0. This CDR3 has 15 residues. The germline gives CDR1 MNHEY, CDR2 SVGAGI. As DNA, the CDR3 is TGTGCCAGCAGTTACACTAGCGGGGACACCGGGGAGCTGTTTTTT. Translation gives CASSYTSGDTGELFF.

J is TRBJ1-1 and V is TRBV19, with a weak D call TRBD1 (5 bases). V gave up 1 base and J gave up 0 bases, with 9 bases separating them. There are 15 residues in the CDR3. The V gene's germline CDR1 is LNHDA and CDR2 SQIVND (reference sequence). This CDR3 is CASSIVAGLNTEAFF. CDR3 nucleotide sequence: TGTGCCAGTAGTATAGTGGCAGGGTTGAACACTGAAGCTTTCTTT.

V is TRBV6-1 and J is TRBJ1-5, with a tentative D call TRBD1 (5 bases). Germline V CDR1 and CDR2: MNHNS, SASEGT. This CDR3 has 13 residues. V lost 7 bases to trimming and J lost 2 bases, with 9 bases between them. CDR3 residues: CASIGVGNQPQHF. As DNA, the CDR3 is TGTGCCAGCATAGGGGTAGGCAATCAGCCCCAGCATTTT.

V is TRBV7-3 and J is TRBJ2-1; TRBD2 aligns across 9 bases. CDR1 is SGHTA, CDR2 FQGTGA, per germline. The CDR3 is 14 residues long. The V and J ends lost 6 bases and 8 bases, in that order; junction bases with no gene match: 8. The CDR3 bases are TGTGCCAGCAGTCTTAGCGGGGGTGGGGATGAGCAGTTCTTC. It specifies CASSLSGGGDEQFF.

The chain has TRBV18 and TRBJ2-1; 11 bases map to TRBD1. Unmatched junction bases numbered 10, after V lost 6 bases and J lost 3 bases. The CDR3 is 17 amino acids. Germline V lookup: CDR1 KGHSH, CDR2 LQKENI. CDR3 DNA: TGTGCCAGCTCTGGGACCGGGACAGGGGGATTCTACAATGAGCAGTTCTTC. Translated: CASSGTGTGGFYNEQFF. The variable domain in full, completed from reference TRBV18 and TRBJ2-1, reads NAGVMQNPRHLVRRRGQEARLRCSPMKGHSHVYWYRQLPEEGLKFMVYLQKENIIDESGMPKERFSAEFPKEGPSILRIQQVVRGDSAAYFCASSGTGTGGFYNEQFFGPGTRLTVL.

This clone was observed a single time. The chain employs TRBV27 and TRBJ2-2; tentative D call: TRBD1 (5 bases). V was cut by 2 bases and J by 1 base, with 5 bases left in between. The CDR3 length is 14 residues. The germline gives CDR1 MNHEY, CDR2 SMNVEV (reference sequence). CDR3 in DNA: TGTGCCAGCAGTTTAGGACAGAACACCGGGGAGCTGTTTTTT. Amino acids: CASSLGQNTGELFF.

CDR3 bases: TGCAGCGTTGACAGGGGGCTGAACACTGAAGCTTTCTTT. It yields the protein CSVDRGLNTEAFF. This sequence joins TRBV29-1 and TRBJ1-1, with 8 bases aligning to TRBD1. With V trimmed by 3 bases and J by 0 bases, 0 bases remained unmatched. Germline V gene sequence: CDR1 SQVTM, CDR2 ANQGSEA. The CDR3 is 13 amino acids.

This clone was detected only once. This chain connects TRBV27 to TRBJ2-1, with 9 bases matching TRBD2. The CDR3 covers 14 residues. Per germline, CDR1 MNHEY and CDR2 SMNVEV (reference sequence). The trim removed 4 bases at V and 5 bases at J, leaving 3 bases unmatched. The chain's CDR3 is CASSSGGGDNEQFF. In DNA, the CDR3 is TGTGCCAGCAGTTCAGGCGGGGGGGACAATGAGCAGTTCTTC.

This clone was counted between two and nine times. This chain connects TRBV27 to TRBJ2-7; TRBD1 matches at 7 bases. V lost 2 bases to trimming and J lost 4 bases; unmatched junction nucleotides: 8. This CDR3 region has 15 residues. The germline V gene has CDR1 MNHEY and CDR2 SMNVEV (reference sequence). In nucleotides, the CDR3 is TGTGCCAGCAGTTTAAAGGGGGCCCATTCATACGAGCAGTACTTC. Protein sequence: CASSLKGAHSYEQYF.